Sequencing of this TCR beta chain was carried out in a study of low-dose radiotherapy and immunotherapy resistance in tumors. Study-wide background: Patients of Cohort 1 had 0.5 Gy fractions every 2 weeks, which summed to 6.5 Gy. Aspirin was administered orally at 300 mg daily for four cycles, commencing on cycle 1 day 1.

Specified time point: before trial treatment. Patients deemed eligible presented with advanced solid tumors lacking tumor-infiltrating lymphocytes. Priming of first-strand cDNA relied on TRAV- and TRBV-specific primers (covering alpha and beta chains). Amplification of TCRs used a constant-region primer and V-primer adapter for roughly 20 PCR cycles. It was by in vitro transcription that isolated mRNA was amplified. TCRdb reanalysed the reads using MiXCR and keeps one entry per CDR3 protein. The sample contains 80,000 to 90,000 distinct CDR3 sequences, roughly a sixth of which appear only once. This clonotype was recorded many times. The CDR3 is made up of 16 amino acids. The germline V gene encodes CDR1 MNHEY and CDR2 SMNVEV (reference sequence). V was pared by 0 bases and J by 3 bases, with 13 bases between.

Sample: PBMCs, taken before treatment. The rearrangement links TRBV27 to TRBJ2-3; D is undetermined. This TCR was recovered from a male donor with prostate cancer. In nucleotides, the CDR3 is TGTGCCAGCAGTTTATCGACCTTCCTTGGGACAGATACGCAGTATTTT. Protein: CASSLSTFLGTDTQYF.